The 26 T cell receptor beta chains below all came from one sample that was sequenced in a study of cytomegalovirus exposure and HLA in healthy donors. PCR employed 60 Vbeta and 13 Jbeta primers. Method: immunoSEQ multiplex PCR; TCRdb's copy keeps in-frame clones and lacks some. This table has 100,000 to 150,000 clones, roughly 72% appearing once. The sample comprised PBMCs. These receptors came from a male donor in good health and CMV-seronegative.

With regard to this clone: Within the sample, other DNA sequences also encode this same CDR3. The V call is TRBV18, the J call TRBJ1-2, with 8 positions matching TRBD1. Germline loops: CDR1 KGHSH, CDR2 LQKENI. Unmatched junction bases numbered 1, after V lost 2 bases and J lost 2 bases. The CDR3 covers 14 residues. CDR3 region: CASSPGQGNYGYTF. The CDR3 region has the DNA TGTGCCAGCTCACCAGGACAGGGAAACTATGGCTACACCTTC.

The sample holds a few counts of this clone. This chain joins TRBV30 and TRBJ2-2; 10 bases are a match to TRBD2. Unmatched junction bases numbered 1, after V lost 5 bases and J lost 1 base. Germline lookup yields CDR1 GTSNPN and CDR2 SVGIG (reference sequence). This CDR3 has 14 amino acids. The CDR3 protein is CAWGLAVNTGELFF. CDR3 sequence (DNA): TGTGCCTGGGGACTAGCGGTGAACACCGGGGAGCTGTTTTTT.

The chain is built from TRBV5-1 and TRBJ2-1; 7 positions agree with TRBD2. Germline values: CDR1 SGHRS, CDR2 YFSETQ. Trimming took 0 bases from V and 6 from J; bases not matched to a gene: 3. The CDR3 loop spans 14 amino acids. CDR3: CASSLEWTSNEQFF. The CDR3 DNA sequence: TGCGCCAGCAGCTTGGAATGGACTAGCAATGAGCAGTTCTTC.

The CDR3 is CASSLGAGRIPNYGYTF. In nucleotides, the CDR3 is TGTGCCAGCAGTTTAGGGGCAGGCCGTATACCTAACTATGGCTACACCTTC. V usage is TRBV28 and J usage is TRBJ1-2, with a possible D match to TRBD1 (5 bases). Trimming removed 2 bases at V and 0 bases at J, with 16 bases between. CDR1 is MDHEN and CDR2 is SYDVKM in the germline V gene. The CDR3 totals 17 residues.

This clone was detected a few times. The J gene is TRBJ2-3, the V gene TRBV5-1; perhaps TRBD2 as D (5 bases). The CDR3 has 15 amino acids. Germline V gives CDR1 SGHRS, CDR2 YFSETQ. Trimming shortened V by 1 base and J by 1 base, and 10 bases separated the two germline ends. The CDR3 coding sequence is TGCGCCAGCAGCTTGATCGGACTCCGCACAGATACGCAGTATTTT. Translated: CASSLIGLRTDTQYF.

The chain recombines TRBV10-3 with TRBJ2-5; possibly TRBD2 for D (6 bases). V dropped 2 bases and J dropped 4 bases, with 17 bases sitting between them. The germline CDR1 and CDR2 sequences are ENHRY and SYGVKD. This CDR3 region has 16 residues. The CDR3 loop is CAISETPSGERETQYF. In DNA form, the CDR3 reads TGTGCCATCAGTGAGACCCCGTCGGGGGAGAGAGAGACCCAGTACTTC.

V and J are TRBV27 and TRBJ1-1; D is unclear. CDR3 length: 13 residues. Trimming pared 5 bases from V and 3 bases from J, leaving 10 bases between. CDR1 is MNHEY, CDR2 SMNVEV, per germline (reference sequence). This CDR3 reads CASSRTWDTEAFF. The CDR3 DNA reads TGTGCCAGCAGTAGGACTTGGGACACTGAAGCTTTCTTT.

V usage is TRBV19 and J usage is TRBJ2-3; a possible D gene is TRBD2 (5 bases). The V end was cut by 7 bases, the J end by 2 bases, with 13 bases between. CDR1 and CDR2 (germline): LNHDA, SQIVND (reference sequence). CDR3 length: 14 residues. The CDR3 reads CASKRAEPTDTQYF. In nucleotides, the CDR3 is TGTGCCAGTAAGAGGGCGGAGCCCACAGATACGCAGTATTTT.

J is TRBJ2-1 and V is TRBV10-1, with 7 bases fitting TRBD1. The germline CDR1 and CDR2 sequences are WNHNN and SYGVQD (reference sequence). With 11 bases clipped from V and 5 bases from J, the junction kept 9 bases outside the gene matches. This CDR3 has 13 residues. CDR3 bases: TGCGCCGACGGGGCAGGGGGTGACAATGAGCAGTTCTTC. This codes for CADGAGGDNEQFF.

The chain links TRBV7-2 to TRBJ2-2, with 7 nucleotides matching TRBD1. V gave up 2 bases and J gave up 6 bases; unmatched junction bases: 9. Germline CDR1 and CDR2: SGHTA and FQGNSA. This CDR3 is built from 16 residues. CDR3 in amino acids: CASSLLGRQGSGELFF. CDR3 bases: TGTGCCAGCAGCTTACTGGGACGACAGGGTTCCGGGGAGCTGTTTTTT.

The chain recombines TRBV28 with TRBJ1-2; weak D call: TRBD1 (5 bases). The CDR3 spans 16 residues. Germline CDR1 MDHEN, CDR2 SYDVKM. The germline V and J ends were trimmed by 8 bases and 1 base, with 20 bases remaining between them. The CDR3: CASLRGGTLINYGYTF. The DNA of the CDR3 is TGTGCCAGCCTGAGGGGAGGTACCCTAATTAACTATGGCTACACCTTC.

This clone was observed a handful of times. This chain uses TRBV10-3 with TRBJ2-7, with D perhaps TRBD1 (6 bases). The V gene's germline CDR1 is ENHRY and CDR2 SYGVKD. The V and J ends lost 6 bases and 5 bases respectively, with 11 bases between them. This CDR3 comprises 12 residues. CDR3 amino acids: CAIRGQIHEQYF. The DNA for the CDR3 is TGTGCCATCAGAGGACAGATCCACGAGCAGTACTTC.

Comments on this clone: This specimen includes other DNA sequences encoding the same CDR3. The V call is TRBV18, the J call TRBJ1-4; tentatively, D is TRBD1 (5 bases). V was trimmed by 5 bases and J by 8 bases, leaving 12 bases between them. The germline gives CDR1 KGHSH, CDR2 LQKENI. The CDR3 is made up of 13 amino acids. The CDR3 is CASSGQGGEKLFF. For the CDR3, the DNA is TGTGCCAGCTCAGGGCAGGGCGGCGAAAAACTGTTTTTT.

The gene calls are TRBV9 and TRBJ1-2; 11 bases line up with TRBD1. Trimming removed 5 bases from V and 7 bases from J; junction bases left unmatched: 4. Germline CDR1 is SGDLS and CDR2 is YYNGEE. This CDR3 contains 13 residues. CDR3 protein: CASRAGTGGGYTF. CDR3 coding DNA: TGTGCCAGCAGAGCCGGGACAGGGGGTGGCTACACCTTC.

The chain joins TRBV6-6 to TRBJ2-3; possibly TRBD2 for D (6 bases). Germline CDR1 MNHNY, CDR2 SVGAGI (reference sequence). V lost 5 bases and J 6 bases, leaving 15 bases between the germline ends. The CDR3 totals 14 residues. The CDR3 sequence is CASSAGSLGDTQYF. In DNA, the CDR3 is TGTGCCAGCAGTGCGGGATCCTTGGGTGATACGCAGTATTTT.

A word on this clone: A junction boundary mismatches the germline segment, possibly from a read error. CDR3 residues: CSSSLVGTSGYEQYF. The CDR3, as DNA: TGTTCCAGCAGCTTAGTCGGGACTAGCGGCTACGAGCAGTACTTC. The gene calls are TRBV7-9 and TRBJ2-7; TRBD2 matches 11 bases. Looked up from germline, CDR1 is SEHNR and CDR2 is FQNEAQ (reference sequence). The CDR3 spans 15 residues.

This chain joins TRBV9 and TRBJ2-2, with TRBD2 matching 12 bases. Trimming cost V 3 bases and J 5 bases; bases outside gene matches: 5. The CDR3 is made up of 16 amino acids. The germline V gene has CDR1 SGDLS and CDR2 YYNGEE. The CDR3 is CASSALAGGLTGELFF. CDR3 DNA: TGTGCCAGCAGCGCCCTAGCGGGGGGGCTGACCGGGGAGCTGTTTTTT.

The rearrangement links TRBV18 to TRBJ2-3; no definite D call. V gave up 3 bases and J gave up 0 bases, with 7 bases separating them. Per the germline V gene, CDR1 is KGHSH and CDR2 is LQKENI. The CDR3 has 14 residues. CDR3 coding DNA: TGTGCCAGCTCACCCCCTTATAGCACAGATACGCAGTATTTT. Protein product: CASSPPYSTDTQYF.

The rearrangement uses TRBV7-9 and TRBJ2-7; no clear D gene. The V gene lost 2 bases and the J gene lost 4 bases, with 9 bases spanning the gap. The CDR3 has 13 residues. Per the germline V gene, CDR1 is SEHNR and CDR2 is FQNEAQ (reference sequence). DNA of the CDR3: TGTGCCAGCAGCTTACCTTCCCTGTACGAGCAGTACTTC. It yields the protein CASSLPSLYEQYF.

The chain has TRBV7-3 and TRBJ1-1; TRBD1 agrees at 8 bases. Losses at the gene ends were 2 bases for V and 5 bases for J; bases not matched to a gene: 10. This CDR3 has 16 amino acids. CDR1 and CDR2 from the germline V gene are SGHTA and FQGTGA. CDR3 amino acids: CASSLSRRGRGTEAFF. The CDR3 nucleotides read TGTGCCAGCAGCTTATCCCGCAGGGGGCGCGGAACTGAAGCTTTCTTT. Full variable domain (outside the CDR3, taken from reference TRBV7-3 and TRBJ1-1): GAGVSQTPSNKVTEKGKYVELRCDPISGHTALYWYRQSLGQGPEFLIYFQGTGAADDSGLPNDRFFAVRPEGSVSTLKIQRTERGDSAVYLCASSLSRRGRGTEAFFGQGTRLTVV.

CDR3 residues: CASSGGTSGSRDEQFF. The CDR3 nucleotides read TGTGCCAGCAGTGGTGGGACTAGCGGGTCGCGGGATGAGCAGTTCTTC. The J gene is TRBJ2-1, the V gene TRBV28, with 12 positions matching TRBD2. Germline assignment: CDR1 MDHEN and CDR2 SYDVKM. This CDR3 region has 16 residues. The J segment lost 8 bases and the V segment lost 5 bases, leaving 10 bases of the junction unmatched.

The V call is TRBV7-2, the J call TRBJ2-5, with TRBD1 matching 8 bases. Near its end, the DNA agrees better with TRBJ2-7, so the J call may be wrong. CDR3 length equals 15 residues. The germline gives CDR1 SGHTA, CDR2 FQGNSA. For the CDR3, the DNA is TGTGCCAGCAGCATGTGGTCCGGACAGGGATACGAGCAGTACTTC. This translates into CASSMWSGQGYEQYF.

The CDR3 reads CASSRWNTEAFF. In DNA form, the CDR3 reads TGTGCCAGCAGCCGGTGGAACACTGAAGCTTTCTTT. The chain couples TRBV28 to TRBJ1-1, with no clear D. The CDR3 is made up of 12 amino acids. Germline lookup yields CDR1 MDHEN and CDR2 SYDVKM. With 6 bases removed from V and 1 base from J, the gap between germline ends came to 6 bases.

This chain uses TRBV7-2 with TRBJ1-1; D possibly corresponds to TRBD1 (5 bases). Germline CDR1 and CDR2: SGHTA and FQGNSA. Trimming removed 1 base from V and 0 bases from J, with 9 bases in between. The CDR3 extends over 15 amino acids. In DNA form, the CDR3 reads TGTGCCAGCAGCTTAGTGAAGGACATGAACACTGAAGCTTTCTTT. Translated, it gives CASSLVKDMNTEAFF.

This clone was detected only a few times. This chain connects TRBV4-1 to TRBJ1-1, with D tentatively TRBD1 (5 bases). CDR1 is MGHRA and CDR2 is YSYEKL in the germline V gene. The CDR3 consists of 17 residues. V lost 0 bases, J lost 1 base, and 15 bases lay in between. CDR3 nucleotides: TGCGCCAGCAGCCAAGAACTCGGCAGGGTGGCGAACACTGAAGCTTTCTTT. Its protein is CASSQELGRVANTEAFF.

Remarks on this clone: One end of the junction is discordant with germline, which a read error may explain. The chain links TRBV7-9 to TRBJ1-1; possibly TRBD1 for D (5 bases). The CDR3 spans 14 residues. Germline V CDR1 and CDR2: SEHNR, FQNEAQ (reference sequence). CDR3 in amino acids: CSSSPFGGNTEAFF. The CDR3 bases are TGTTCCAGCAGCCCCTTCGGGGGAAACACTGAAGCTTTCTTT. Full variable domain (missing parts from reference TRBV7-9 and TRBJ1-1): DTGVSQNPRHKITKRGQNVTFRCDPISEHNRLYWYRQTLGQGPEFLTYFQNEAQLEKSRLLSDRFSAERPKGSFSTLEIQRTEQGDSAMYLCSSSPFGGNTEAFFGQGTRLTVV.